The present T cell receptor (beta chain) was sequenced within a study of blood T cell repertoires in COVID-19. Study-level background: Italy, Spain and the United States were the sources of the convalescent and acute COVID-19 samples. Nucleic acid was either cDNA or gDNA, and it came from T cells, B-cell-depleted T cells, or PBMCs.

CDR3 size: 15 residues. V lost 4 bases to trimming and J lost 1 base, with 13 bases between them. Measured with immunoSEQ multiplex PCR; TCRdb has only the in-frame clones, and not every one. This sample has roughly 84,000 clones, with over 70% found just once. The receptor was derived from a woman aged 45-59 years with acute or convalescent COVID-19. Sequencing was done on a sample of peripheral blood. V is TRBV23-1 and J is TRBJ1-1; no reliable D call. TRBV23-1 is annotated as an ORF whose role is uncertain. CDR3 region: CASSPPFLRNTEAFF. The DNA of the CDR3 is TGCGCCAGCAGTCCCCCGTTCCTCAGGAACACTGAAGCTTTCTTT.